The 18 T cell receptor beta chains listed next were all sequenced from one sample in a study of OX40 agonist ivuxolimab in advanced cancers. The library came from the immunoSEQ multiplex PCR assay. The source is immuneACCESS, and TCRdb retained only in-frame sequences with V and J called. Part of the clones is not carried over; for the studies checked, unresolved V genes explain less than half of this, and the remainder is unexplained. This sample gives some 42,000 clones in total; 85% to 90% of them show up just once. Approximately 33% of the sample is taken by the ten largest. Sample: CD4+ or CD8+ T cells sorted from blood, taken in a trial of the OX40 agonist ivuxolimab. The receptors originated from an adult with an advanced solid tumor such as melanoma, head and neck, liver or kidney cancer.

V and J are TRBV30 and TRBJ2-6; D is undetermined. This CDR3 spans 14 amino acids. The germline V gene has CDR1 GTSNPN and CDR2 SVGIG (reference sequence). With 7 bases removed from V and 0 bases from J, the gap between germline ends came to 10 bases. CDR3 sequence: CASGSGSGANVLTF. The CDR3 DNA reads as TGTGCCTCAGGATCAGGCTCTGGGGCCAACGTCCTGACTTTC. Full variable domain (outside the CDR3, taken from reference TRBV30 and TRBJ2-6): SQTIHQWPATLVQPVGSPLSLECTVEGTSNPNLYWYRQAAGRGLQLLFYSVGIGQISSEVPQNLSASRPQDRQFILSSKKLLLSDSGFYLCASGSGSGANVLTFGAGSRLTVL.

This clone occurred once. V gene TRBV7-8 combines with J gene TRBJ2-5, with D uncertain. The CDR3 has 14 amino acids. The ends were cut back, 5 bases at V and 0 bases at J, with 10 bases in the middle. Per the germline V gene, CDR1 is SGHVS and CDR2 is FQNEAQ. The CDR3 protein is CASSPRLDQETQYF. The CDR3, as DNA: TGTGCCAGCAGCCCCAGACTGGACCAAGAGACCCAGTACTTC.

The chain combines TRBV5-1 with TRBJ2-7; 7 bases line up with TRBD2. Germline values: CDR1 SGHRS, CDR2 YFSETQ. This CDR3 has 14 amino acids. V was pared by 1 base and J by 5 bases, with 6 bases of the junction left unmatched. CDR3 region: CASSLRRESHEQYF. For the CDR3, the DNA is TGCGCCAGCAGCTTGAGGCGGGAGTCCCACGAGCAGTACTTC.

This sequence joins TRBV7-9 and TRBJ2-7; D might be TRBD1 (6 bases). Germline V gene lookup returns CDR1 SEHNR and CDR2 FQNEAQ (reference sequence). Trimming left V 5 bases short and J 0 bases short, with 14 bases between. The CDR3 has 15 amino acids. The CDR3 DNA reads as TGTGCCAGCAGCCCGCCGAGGACAGCCTCCTACGAGCAGTACTTC. As protein: CASSPPRTASYEQYF. Based on the CDR3 plus reference TRBV7-9 and TRBJ2-7, the full variable domain is DTGVSQNPRHKITKRGQNVTFRCDPISEHNRLYWYRQTLGQGPEFLTYFQNEAQLEKSRLLSDRFSAERPKGSFSTLEIQRTEQGDSAMYLCASSPPRTASYEQYFGPGTRLTVT.

The chain couples TRBV2 to TRBJ1-1, with 9 bases lining up with TRBD1. This CDR3 spans 14 amino acids. CDR1 and CDR2 (germline): SNHLY, FYNNEI. V shed 6 bases, J shed 1 base, and the junction held 3 bases outside the gene matches. CDR3 sequence: CASRDRGKNTEAFF. DNA of the CDR3: TGTGCCAGCAGGGACAGGGGAAAGAACACTGAAGCTTTCTTT.

This chain joins TRBV19 and TRBJ1-2, with D hard to call. The CDR3 is 14 residues long. Germline assignment: CDR1 LNHDA and CDR2 SQIVND (reference sequence). V lost 4 bases to trimming and J lost 4 bases, with 13 bases between them. CDR3 nucleotides: TGTGCCAGTAGTACCCCCTTCGCCAGCTATGGCTACACCTTC. Amino acid sequence: CASSTPFASYGYTF.

The gene calls are TRBV19 and TRBJ1-1, with D unclear. The length of the CDR3 is 15 residues. Trimming took 3 bases from V and 6 from J, leaving 17 bases between them. Germline V gene data show CDR1 as LNHDA and CDR2 as SQIVND (reference sequence). The CDR3 DNA reads TGTGCCAGTAGTATTTCGCTTTTGGGGAGTGCTGAAGCTTTCTTT. Its translation is CASSISLLGSAEAFF. The variable domain in full, completed from reference TRBV19 and TRBJ1-1, reads DGGITQSPKYLFRKEGQNVTLSCEQNLNHDAMYWYRQDPGQGLRLIYYSQIVNDFQKGDIAEGYSVSREKKESFPLTVTSAQKNPTAFYLCASSISLLGSAEAFFGQGTRLTVV.

This sequence joins TRBV5-1 and TRBJ1-6; no definite D call. The V and J ends lost 0 bases and 8 bases respectively, with 9 bases between them. Germline lookup yields CDR1 SGHRS and CDR2 YFSETQ. The CDR3 has 14 amino acids. As DNA, the CDR3 is TGCGCCAGCAGCTTGGGGACGACATATTCACCCCTCCACTTT. It specifies CASSLGTTYSPLHF.

The chain combines TRBV19 with TRBJ2-3; 8 bases are a match to TRBD1. This CDR3 spans 17 amino acids. Germline assignment: CDR1 LNHDA and CDR2 SQIVND (reference sequence). The V and J ends lost 0 bases and 3 bases, in that order; junction bases with no gene match: 8. The chain's CDR3 is CASSIESTGALTDTQYF. In nucleotides, the CDR3 is TGTGCCAGTAGTATAGAGTCGACAGGGGCCCTAACAGATACGCAGTATTTT.

This clone was seen only once. The genes are TRBV7-9 and TRBJ2-2; no reliable D call. CDR3 length equals 11 residues. V gave up 5 bases and J gave up 7 bases, with 5 bases separating them. The germline gives CDR1 SEHNR, CDR2 FQNEAQ (reference sequence). The CDR3 spells CASSLYGELFF. The CDR3 region has the DNA TGTGCCAGCAGCCTATACGGGGAGCTGTTTTTT.

The chain employs TRBV29-1 and TRBJ1-1, with TRBD1 matching over 7 bases. The V and J ends lost 7 bases and 1 base, in that order; junction bases with no gene match: 6. This CDR3 is built from 13 residues. In germline, CDR1 is SQVTM, CDR2 ANQGSEA. The CDR3 spells CSAAGTANTEAFF. The DNA for the CDR3 is TGCAGCGCAGCCGGGACAGCGAACACTGAAGCTTTCTTT.

The chain employs TRBV7-9 and TRBJ2-3; no clear D gene. CDR3 length: 12 amino acids. V was shortened by 5 bases and J by 5 bases, with 8 bases between the two germline ends. The V gene's germline CDR1 is SEHNR and CDR2 FQNEAQ (reference sequence). This CDR3 is CASSHGEDTQYF. The DNA for the CDR3 is TGTGCCAGCAGCCATGGGGAAGATACGCAGTATTTT.

The chain carries TRBV30 and TRBJ2-5; D not certain. The V gene lost 3 bases and the J gene lost 1 base, with 3 bases spanning the gap. This CDR3 is 11 amino acids long. Germline V gene sequence: CDR1 GTSNPN, CDR2 SVGIG (reference sequence). Here the CDR3 reads CAWSPQETQYF. DNA for the CDR3: TGTGCCTGGAGCCCCCAAGAGACCCAGTACTTC.

The chain uses TRBV29-1 and TRBJ1-1; no clear D gene. The CDR3 has 15 amino acids. Deletions cut 4 bases from V and 3 bases from J, with 18 bases between. Germline CDR1 and CDR2: SQVTM and ANQGSEA. The CDR3 DNA sequence: TGCAGCGTTGTGGGCACCGGAGGGTTTTACACTGAAGCTTTCTTT. It yields the protein CSVVGTGGFYTEAFF. Together with reference TRBV29-1 and TRBJ1-1, the CDR3 gives the full variable domain: SAVISQKPSRDICQRGTSLTIQCQVDSQVTMMFWYRQQPGQSLTLIATANQGSEATYESGFVIDKFPISRPNLTFSTLTVSNMSPEDSSIYLCSVVGTGGFYTEAFFGQGTRLTVV.

This clone was counted between two and nine times. The V and J genes are TRBV2 and TRBJ1-6; TRBD1 matches at 7 bases. V shed 11 bases and J 5 bases; nucleotides not matched to a gene: 12. The CDR3 loop spans 15 amino acids. Per the germline V gene, CDR1 is SNHLY and CDR2 is FYNNEI. DNA for the CDR3: TGTGCCTGCTCACAGGGGAGAGGGAATAATTCACCCCTCCACTTT. It codes for CACSQGRGNNSPLHF.

The chain couples TRBV27 to TRBJ2-5; a possible D gene is TRBD2 (5 bases). V was cut by 5 bases and J by 10 bases, with 11 bases left in between. CDR3 length: 11 residues. Germline CDR1 reads MNHEY; CDR2 reads SMNVEV (reference sequence). The CDR3 DNA sequence: TGTGCCAGCAGTCCCATGGGGAGCCAGTACTTC. Translating gives CASSPMGSQYF.

This clone was picked up a small number of times. This sequence joins TRBV14 and TRBJ2-7; 11 bases match TRBD2. The CDR3 runs to 16 residues. The germline CDR1 and CDR2 sequences are SGHDN and FVKESK. V was clipped by 4 bases and J by 3 bases; unmatched bases: 8. CDR3: CASSPMRLAGNYEQYF. The CDR3 nucleotides read TGTGCCAGCAGCCCGATGAGACTAGCGGGGAACTACGAGCAGTACTTC.

The rearrangement links TRBV7-8 to TRBJ2-7, with 10 bases fitting TRBD1. With 5 bases clipped from V and 2 bases from J, the junction kept 9 bases outside the gene matches. Germline-derived CDR1 and CDR2 are SGHVS and FQNEAQ. CDR3 size: 16 residues. The CDR3 nucleotides read TGTGCCAGCAGCGCAAAAGCCGGGACAGGGGCCTACGAGCAGTACTTC. This codes for CASSAKAGTGAYEQYF.